The 13 T cell receptor beta chains in this list originate from one sample, sequenced in a study of tumor-infiltrating lymphocytes in primary liver carcinoma (dated by TCRdb to between 2016 and 2019). Total RNA and DNA were co-extracted without cell sorting from about 19-30 mg of bulk tissue using the AllPrep DNA/RNA mini kit. Sequenced on an Illumina HiSeq 2500. Starting from about 500 ng total RNA, TCRbeta-specific cDNA was produced by reverse transcription with a constant-region primer and ProtoScript II reverse transcriptase. The TCRbeta libraries were prepared through three rounds of nested multiplex PCR following a slightly modified ARM-PCR procedure. The first two PCR rounds used multiplex TRBV1-TRBV30 forward primers with a Cbeta reverse primer, each for approximately 10 cycles. The public reads were reanalyzed by TCRdb: fastp trimming at Q25, MiXCR alignment, in-frame beta chains only. One record per CDR3 amino acid sequence lists the most common genes and DNA. A total of 100,000 to 150,000 distinct CDR3 sequences appear in this sample, 64% of them only once. About 8% of the sample is in the top ten clones.

What was sequenced was liver tumor tissue from sampling region 3. The sample's cell subset or site label, decoded: tumor region T3, left-lateral pole. The receptors come from a woman aged 60-70 years with primary liver carcinoma and hepatitis B virus infection.

The V gene is TRBV11-2, the J gene TRBJ2-3, with 7 bases aligning to TRBD2. The CDR3 totals 17 residues. V dropped 5 bases and J dropped 8; count of bases not matched to a gene: 19. Germline CDR1 and CDR2: SGHAT and FQNNGV. Here the CDR3 reads CASSIRGLTYTSGTQYF. The CDR3 DNA sequence: TGTGCCAGCAGCATAAGGGGACTAACGTACACGTCAGGTACGCAGTATTTT. Full variable domain (missing parts from reference TRBV11-2 and TRBJ2-3): EAGVAQSPRYKIIEKRQSVAFWCNPISGHATLYWYQQILGQGPKLLIQFQNNGVVDDSQLPKDRFSAERLKGVDSTLKIQPAKLEDSAVYLCASSIRGLTYTSGTQYFGPGTRLTVL.

The chain employs TRBV2 and TRBJ2-7; D uncertain. This CDR3 has 15 residues. The V end lost 0 bases, the J end lost 2 bases, and 11 bases lay between the germline ends. Germline lookup yields CDR1 SNHLY and CDR2 FYNNEI. CDR3 protein: CASSEARAFAYEQYF. The CDR3 nucleotides read TGTGCCAGCAGTGAAGCGCGAGCGTTCGCCTACGAGCAGTACTTC. The complete variable domain, with remaining parts taken from reference TRBV2 and TRBJ2-7, reads EPEVTQTPSHQVTQMGQEVILRCVPISNHLYFYWYRQILGQKVEFLVSFYNNEISEKSEIFDDQFSVERPDGSNFTLKIRSTKLEDSAMYFCASSEARAFAYEQYFGPGTRLTVT.

In regard to this clonotype: An end of the junction differs from the germline gene, which may be a read error. The rearrangement joins TRBV14 to TRBJ2-2; tentative D call: TRBD2 (6 bases). Germline CDR1 reads SGHDN; CDR2 reads FVKESK. The CDR3 totals 16 residues. In nucleotides, the CDR3 is TGTGCCAGCAGCCATGGGATGGGACTGAACGCCGGGGAGCTGTTTTTT. This gives the protein CASSHGMGLNAGELFF.

Here the CDR3 DNA reads TGTGCCAGCAGTTACCACTGGGGATGCGGCTACACCTTC. This sequence encodes CASSYHWGCGYTF. V is TRBV12-3 or TRBV12-4 and J is TRBJ1-2; no clear D. Between the trimmed V and J ends, which lost 4 bases and 8 bases, there was a span of 14 bases. This CDR3 comprises 13 residues.

The V and J genes are TRBV7-9 and TRBJ2-5; possibly TRBD1 for D (6 bases). Germline CDR1 and CDR2: SEHNR and FQNEAQ (reference sequence). The length of the CDR3 is 14 residues. Trimming took 4 bases from V and 3 from J, leaving 12 bases between them. The CDR3 nucleotides are TGTGCCAGCAGCTCCCGCCAGGGGAAAGAGACCCAGTACTTC. It yields the protein CASSSRQGKETQYF.

To note about this clonotype: A read error may be the cause here, since a much bigger clone is one base away. The chain links TRBV6-1 to TRBJ2-7, with 11 bases fitting TRBD1. There are 15 residues in the CDR3. Germline values: CDR1 MNHNS, CDR2 SASEGT. V gave up 4 bases and J gave up 5 bases; unmatched junction bases: 7. CDR3: CASSAGDRGSNEQYF. CDR3 nucleotide sequence: TGTGCCAGCAGTGCGGGGGACAGGGGGTCCAACGAGCAGTACTTC.

As concerns this clonotype: An end of the junction differs from the germline gene, which may be a read error. The chain links TRBV6-6 to TRBJ2-7; possible D gene TRBD2, 5 bases. The CDR3 loop spans 13 amino acids. Germline V lookup: CDR1 MNHNY, CDR2 SVGAGI (reference sequence). CDR3 DNA sequence: TGTTCCAGCAGTTCCGGACTGGTCTACGAGCAGTACTTC. This translates into CSSSSGLVYEQYF.

This clonotype occurred many times. This chain connects TRBV28 to TRBJ2-7; 12 nucleotides agree with TRBD2. With 4 bases clipped from V and 0 bases from J, the junction kept 4 bases outside the gene matches. Germline V CDR1 and CDR2: MDHEN, SYDVKM. The CDR3 has 16 amino acids. The CDR3 sequence: CASSSRTSGNSYEQYF. Written as DNA, the CDR3 is TGTGCCAGCAGTTCCAGGACTAGCGGGAACTCCTACGAGCAGTACTTC.

The CDR3 here is CASSLNQQGIVYNEQFF. CDR3 nucleotide sequence: TGTGCCAGCAGCTTAAATCAGCAGGGCATAGTCTACAATGAGCAGTTCTTC. V is TRBV11-2 and J is TRBJ2-1, with a weak D call TRBD1 (5 bases). The germline gives CDR1 SGHAT, CDR2 FQNNGV. Deletions cut 2 bases from V and 3 bases from J, with 17 bases between. This CDR3 is 17 amino acids long.

This clonotype has at least ten counts. This chain uses TRBV6-1 with TRBJ1-1; weak D call: TRBD1 (6 bases). CDR3 length equals 13 residues. Trimming left V 8 bases short and J 7 bases short, with 17 bases between. CDR1 and CDR2 from the germline V gene are MNHNS and SASEGT. The CDR3 is CASSRGDLGEAFF. For the CDR3, the DNA is TGTGCCAGCTCTAGGGGGGACCTGGGTGAAGCTTTCTTT.

Regarding this clonotype: Germline is not matched at one junction end, which may reflect a read error. This chain joins TRBV7-9 and TRBJ2-2, with D perhaps matching TRBD2 (6 bases). Germline CDR1 SEHNR, CDR2 FQNEAQ (reference sequence). The CDR3 runs to 16 residues. DNA for the CDR3: TGTGCCGGCAGCCGCGCGGGGCGAGGGAACACCGGGGAGCTGTTTTTT. As protein: CAGSRAGRGNTGELFF.

In this sample, this clonotype turned up once. No conserved phenylalanine or tryptophan is present at the end of the CDR3, so a read error is the likely explanation. The chain uses TRBV11-2 and TRBJ2-3, with D unresolved. This CDR3 is 15 amino acids long. Looked up from germline, CDR1 is SGHAT and CDR2 is FQNNGV. CDR3 region: CTSRPSAASTDTQYL. The CDR3 DNA reads as TGTACCAGCAGGCCCTCTGCGGCTAGCACAGATACGCAGTATCTT.

Of note for this clonotype: This may come from a read error, since a much larger clone is one base off. The gene calls are TRBV29-1 and TRBJ2-7, with D possibly matching TRBD1 (5 bases). V lost 5 bases to trimming and J lost 10 bases, with 18 bases between them. The CDR3 runs 12 residues. Germline assignment: CDR1 SQVTM and CDR2 ANQGSEA. In DNA form, the CDR3 reads TGCAGCGTTTCAAGGTCGTGGGGCGATCAGTACTTC. This codes for CSVSRSWGDQYF.